The 18 T cell receptor beta chains reported below all come from one sample, sequenced in a study of CD8+ T cells in alopecia areata. Extracted RNA was reverse transcribed, and the resulting cDNA served as sequencing template. Assay: immunoSEQ multiplex PCR; the TCRdb copy retains only in-frame clones and omits some. The data contain 120,000 or so clones, approximately 60% of them singletons. Treatment in this sample: oral pan-JAK inhibitor, 5-10 mg twice daily. The source was CD4+ T cells sorted from blood, collected at week 4, from a patient treated with tofacitinib. These receptors were collected from a human donor with alopecia areata.

V is TRBV6-6 and J is TRBJ2-3, with no clear D. Looked up from germline, CDR1 is MNHNY and CDR2 is SVGAGI (reference sequence). V was pared by 8 bases and J by 3 bases, with 15 bases between. The CDR3 spans 14 residues. DNA for the CDR3: TGTGCCAGCCGCGATCGGACCAGAACAGATACGCAGTATTTT. Translated: CASRDRTRTDTQYF.

V and J are TRBV5-1 and TRBJ2-3; no definite D call. V lost 0 bases, J lost 5 bases, and 13 bases lay in between. CDR1 is SGHRS, CDR2 YFSETQ, per germline. CDR3 size: 15 residues. In nucleotides, the CDR3 is TGCGCCAGCAGCTTGGCAGGTAACCTGGAAGATACGCAGTATTTT. It encodes CASSLAGNLEDTQYF.

The chain links TRBV2 to TRBJ2-5, with 7 bases aligning to TRBD2. Germline trimming cut 7 bases from V and 3 bases from J; bases unmatched to any gene: 11. The CDR3 spans 15 residues. Per the germline V gene, CDR1 is SNHLY and CDR2 is FYNNEI. The CDR3 DNA is TGTGCCAGCATCGTGGGACTAACATCGAAAGAGACCCAGTACTTC. Its protein is CASIVGLTSKETQYF.

The rearrangement uses TRBV19 and TRBJ2-7; D unclear. Germline V gene lookup returns CDR1 LNHDA and CDR2 SQIVND (reference sequence). The ends were cut back, 6 bases at V and 0 bases at J, with 12 bases in the middle. The CDR3 length is 14 residues. The CDR3 is CASRTRPSSYEQYF. CDR3 DNA: TGTGCCAGTAGGACGCGGCCGAGCTCCTACGAGCAGTACTTC.

This clone has just a few counts. Here the CDR3 DNA reads TGTGCCAGTAGTTTTCCGCAGGATATTGGGAGCAATCAGCCCCAGCATTTT. Protein sequence: CASSFPQDIGSNQPQHF. V gene TRBV19 combines with J gene TRBJ1-5, with D unclear. The CDR3 is 17 residues long. Germline V gene data show CDR1 as LNHDA and CDR2 as SQIVND (reference sequence). V was pared by 5 bases and J by 1 base, with 18 bases between.

This clone has a handful of counts. The CDR3 reads CASSPRAEHQPQHF. In nucleotides, the CDR3 is TGTGCCAGCAGCCCTCGGGCCGAACATCAGCCCCAGCATTTT. V is TRBV9 and J is TRBJ1-5, with D unresolved. V shed 4 bases and J shed 5 bases, with 13 bases lying between them. CDR1 and CDR2 from the germline V gene are SGDLS and YYNGEE. The CDR3 covers 14 residues.

J is TRBJ2-3 and V is TRBV28; weak D call: TRBD2 (6 bases). The V gene lost 2 bases and the J gene lost 1 base, with 13 bases spanning the gap. The CDR3 length is 16 residues. From germline, CDR1 is MDHEN and CDR2 SYDVKM. CDR3 sequence: CASSLGARGGTDTQYF. For the CDR3, the DNA is TGTGCCAGCAGTTTAGGGGCGCGGGGTGGCACAGATACGCAGTATTTT.

The chain links TRBV29-1 to TRBJ1-2, with D tentatively TRBD1 (5 bases). The CDR3 is 14 residues long. V was shortened by 3 bases and J by 0 bases, with 11 bases between the two germline ends. CDR1 and CDR2 (germline): SQVTM, ANQGSEA. Here the CDR3 DNA reads TGCAGCGTTGATAGACAGCTATCTAACTATGGCTACACCTTC. Protein sequence: CSVDRQLSNYGYTF.

CDR3 coding DNA: TGTGCCAGCAGCTTAGGGGGCCAGGGGGCGCGTGGCTACACCTTC. It encodes CASSLGGQGARGYTF. The V gene is TRBV7-2, the J gene TRBJ1-2; 8 nucleotides align to TRBD1. The CDR3 consists of 15 residues. Germline V gene lookup returns CDR1 SGHTA and CDR2 FQGNSA. After removal of 1 base from V and 7 bases from J, the junction contained 8 bases not matched to a gene.

For the CDR3, the DNA is TGTGCCAGCAGACTAGCGGGAAAAAACATTCAGTACTTC. Amino acid sequence: CASRLAGKNIQYF. The chain has TRBV28 and TRBJ2-4, with 10 bases identical to TRBD2. This CDR3 is 13 amino acids long. Germline trimming cut 6 bases from V and 4 bases from J; bases unmatched to any gene: 0. Germline-derived CDR1 and CDR2 are MDHEN and SYDVKM. Complete variable domain (other parts from reference TRBV28 and TRBJ2-4): DVKVTQSSRYLVKRTGEKVFLECVQDMDHENMFWYRQDPGLGLRLIYFSYDVKMKEKGDIPEGYSVSREKKERFSLILESASTNQTSMYLCASRLAGKNIQYFGAGTRLSVL.

This rearrangement joins TRBV27 to TRBJ2-3, with TRBD2 matching over 9 bases. This CDR3 has 16 residues. V was pared by 6 bases and J by 2 bases, with 9 bases of the junction left unmatched. Germline values: CDR1 MNHEY, CDR2 SMNVEV (reference sequence). The CDR3: CASRRQAGGYTDTQYF. DNA of the CDR3: TGTGCCAGCAGGCGGCAAGCGGGGGGTTACACAGATACGCAGTATTTT.

The chain joins TRBV14 to TRBJ2-2; tentatively, D is TRBD1 (6 bases). CDR1 SGHDN and CDR2 FVKESK come from the germline V gene. The V end lost 3 bases, the J end lost 6 bases, and 8 bases lay between the germline ends. This CDR3 comprises 13 residues. The DNA of the CDR3 is TGTGCCAGCAGCCACAGGGGTTCCGGGGAGCTGTTTTTT. Translated: CASSHRGSGELFF. Full variable domain (outside the CDR3, taken from reference TRBV14 and TRBJ2-2): EAGVTQFPSHSVIEKGQTVTLRCDPISGHDNLYWYRRVMGKEIKFLLHFVKESKQDESGMPNNRFLAERTGGTYSTLKVQPAELEDSGVYFCASSHRGSGELFFGEGSRLTVL.

The rearrangement links TRBV28 to TRBJ2-1; D possibly corresponds to TRBD2 (6 bases). The V end was cut by 6 bases, the J end by 2 bases, with 11 bases between. Per germline, CDR1 MDHEN and CDR2 SYDVKM. The CDR3 runs to 14 residues. CDR3 region: CASRRDAAYNEQFF. CDR3 bases: TGTGCCAGCAGGCGGGACGCCGCCTACAATGAGCAGTTCTTC.

This chain links TRBV30 with TRBJ2-1, with 7 bases that match TRBD2. Germline trimming cut 3 bases from V and 3 bases from J; bases unmatched to any gene: 5. The CDR3 extends over 14 amino acids. The germline V gene has CDR1 GTSNPN and CDR2 SVGIG (reference sequence). CDR3 nucleotides: TGTGCCTGGAGCGGGGGGAGGGTCTACAATGAGCAGTTCTTC. It yields the protein CAWSGGRVYNEQFF. The full variable domain, in which reference TRBV30 and TRBJ2-1 provide the parts outside the CDR3, is SQTIHQWPATLVQPVGSPLSLECTVEGTSNPNLYWYRQAAGRGLQLLFYSVGIGQISSEVPQNLSASRPQDRQFILSSKKLLLSDSGFYLCAWSGGRVYNEQFFGPGTRLTVL.

The chain combines TRBV29-1 with TRBJ2-3; D gene uncertain. From germline, CDR1 is SQVTM and CDR2 ANQGSEA. Trimming stripped 4 bases from V and 2 bases from J, with 10 bases between. CDR3 length: 13 residues. Written as DNA, the CDR3 is TGCAGCGTTGCGAAGGGATCCACAGATACGCAGTATTTT. It is translated as CSVAKGSTDTQYF.

The CDR3 DNA follows: TGTGCCAGCAGTTTAATAGGGGGGTCTGGAAACACCATATATTTT. Amino acids: CASSLIGGSGNTIYF. This chain links TRBV27 with TRBJ1-3, with D possibly matching TRBD1 (6 bases). Germline CDR1 reads MNHEY; CDR2 reads SMNVEV (reference sequence). V dropped 2 bases and J dropped 1 base, with 9 bases sitting between them. The CDR3 has 15 residues.

This clone was seen a handful of times. J is TRBJ2-3 and V is TRBV29-1; 8 bases agree with TRBD1. The CDR3 spans 17 residues. The germline gives CDR1 SQVTM, CDR2 ANQGSEA. The V and J ends lost 3 bases and 1 base, in that order; junction bases with no gene match: 12. In DNA, the CDR3 is TGCAGCGTTGATTCAGGACAGGGCCTCTTGGGCACAGATACGCAGTATTTT. Protein product: CSVDSGQGLLGTDTQYF.

The chain carries TRBV18 and TRBJ2-1; D tentatively reads TRBD1 or TRBD2 (5 bases each). Germline CDR1 and CDR2: KGHSH and LQKENI. The CDR3 is 13 residues long. V was trimmed by 2 bases and J by 8 bases, leaving 10 bases between them. The CDR3 spells CASSPMWDDEQFF. The CDR3 nucleotides read TGTGCCAGCTCACCAATGTGGGACGATGAGCAGTTCTTC.